The 24 T cell receptor beta chains given below trace back to one sample, sequenced in a study of tumor-infiltrating lymphocytes in primary liver carcinoma. Co-extraction of RNA and DNA was performed on about 19-32 mg of unsorted bulk tissue. A constant-region primer primed TCR beta cDNA synthesis from roughly 520 ng of total RNA. Construction of TCR beta libraries relied on three successive nested multiplex PCR rounds employing slightly modified ARM-PCR. With TRBV1-TRBV30 forward primers and a C-beta reverse primer, the first two PCR rounds were run for about 10 cycles each. TCRdb fed the multiplex PCR reads into MiXCR, producing one record per CDR3 protein. Found here are about 19,000 distinct CDR3 sequences, 65% to 85% of them singletons; the top ten hold almost 40%. Sequenced input: liver tumor tissue from sampling region 4. As for subset: tumor region T4, right-lateral pole. Source of these receptors: a woman aged 25 to 39 with primary liver carcinoma and hepatitis B virus infection.

With regard to this clonotype: A much larger clone is a single base away; this may be a read error. This chain links TRBV29-1 with TRBJ2-7; D is uncertain. CDR3 length: 13 residues. CDR1 is SQVTM, CDR2 ANQGSEA, per germline. V was trimmed by 1 base and J by 0 bases, leaving 7 bases between them. CDR3 DNA: TGCAGCGTTGAAGGCAGTATCTCCTACGAGCAGTACTTC. Translating gives CSVEGSISYEQYF.

For this clonotype: Germline is not matched at one junction end, which may reflect a read error. The chain has TRBV11-2 and TRBJ1-1; the match to TRBD1 covers 12 bases. The CDR3 is 20 residues long. Germline V gene sequence: CDR1 SGHAT, CDR2 FQNNGV. The CDR3 region has the DNA TGTGACAGCAGCGCTCGGGACAGGGGGCACAAGAGGTGGAACAACACTAAAGCTTTCTTT. Its translation is CDSSARDRGHKRWNNTKAFF. The entire variable domain, with the rest obtained from reference TRBV11-2 and TRBJ1-1, is as follows: EAGVAQSPRYKIIEKRQSVAFWCNPISGHATLYWYQQILGQGPKLLIQFQNNGVVDDSQLPKDRFSAERLKGVDSTLKIQPAKLEDSAVYLCDSSARDRGHKRWNNTKAFFGQGTRLTVV.

This clonotype is classed as large. V and J are TRBV11-2 and TRBJ2-2, with no clear D. The CDR3 has 16 residues. V gave up 5 bases and J gave up 1 base, with 14 bases separating them. Germline loops: CDR1 SGHAT, CDR2 FQNNGV. In nucleotides, the CDR3 is TGTGCCAGCAGCCCCGATCCCCAATTGAACACCGGGGAGCTGTTTTTT. The encoded protein is CASSPDPQLNTGELFF.

As concerns this clonotype: One end of the junction does not line up with germline, which may come from a read error. The genes are TRBV11-2 and TRBJ1-2; TRBD1 matches at 7 bases. Germline CDR1 is SGHAT and CDR2 is FQNNGV. CDR3 length: 14 residues. The CDR3 region is CASRLGDSFYGYTF. The CDR3 coding sequence is TGTGCCAGCAGATTAGGGGACAGCTTCTATGGCTACACCTTC.

Details on this clonotype: Just one base apart from a much larger clone, this may be a read error. This chain links TRBV7-2 with TRBJ1-6; D remains unclear. The CDR3 loop spans 16 amino acids. Germline values: CDR1 SGHTA, CDR2 FQGNSA. As DNA, the CDR3 is TGTGCCAGGAGCTTAGGTAGCAGGTCGCGTACTTCACCCCTCCACTTT. Translation gives CARSLGSRSRTSPLHF.

There are a few counts of this clonotype. The junction departs from germline at one end; a sequencing error may be responsible. This rearrangement joins TRBV12-3 or TRBV12-4 to TRBJ1-1; D call uncertain. This CDR3 region has 13 residues. Here the CDR3 reads CASRFGGLTEGFF. Written as DNA, the CDR3 is TGTGCCAGCAGATTCGGCGGACTCACTGAAGGTTTCTTT.

A note on this clonotype: The final CDR3 position lacks the conserved phenylalanine or tryptophan, pointing to a likely read error. The chain recombines TRBV28 with TRBJ2-7, with D possibly being TRBD2 (6 bases). From germline, CDR1 is MDHEN and CDR2 SYDVKM. V lost 9 bases and J lost 5, with 20 bases in between. CDR3 length equals 14 residues. The DNA of the CDR3 is TGTGCCAGTAGAACCCCCGGGGGTTCCCACGAGCAGTACATC. It specifies CASRTPGGSHEQYI.

The gene calls are TRBV4-3 and TRBJ2-6; possibly TRBD2 for D (5 bases). CDR1 and CDR2 from the germline V gene are LGHNA and YSLEER. The CDR3 is 19 amino acids. V was trimmed by 0 bases and J by 0 bases, leaving 15 bases between them. CDR3 sequence (DNA): TGCGCCAGCAGCCAAGAAAGTAGCGAGATAGACTCTGGGGCCAACGTCCTGACTTTC. Translation: CASSQESSEIDSGANVLTF.

In this sample, this clonotype turned up many times. The V gene is TRBV15, the J gene TRBJ1-4, with unresolved D. The CDR3 sequence is 13 residues long. In germline, CDR1 is LNHNV, CDR2 YYDKDF (reference sequence). The V end lost 0 bases, the J end lost 7 bases, and 6 bases lay between the germline ends. The CDR3 coding sequence is TGTGCCACCAGCAGAGATCGAGGTGAAAAACTGTTTTTT. Protein: CATSRDRGEKLFF.

This clonotype was counted once. V is TRBV5-5 and J is TRBJ1-5; 7 bases line up with TRBD1. The trim removed 1 base at V and 12 bases at J, leaving 13 bases unmatched. CDR1 is SGHKS, CDR2 YYEKEE, per germline (reference sequence). The CDR3 length is 15 residues. CDR3 nucleotides: TGTGCCAGCAGCTTGTCCAGGGGGGGGTATCGGCTCCAGCATTTT. This codes for CASSLSRGGYRLQHF.

To note about this clonotype: At one end, the junction sequence differs from germline, possibly due to a read error. The genes are TRBV4-2 and TRBJ2-7; 10 nucleotides match TRBD1. Looked up from germline, CDR1 is LGHNA and CDR2 is YNFKEQ. CDR3 length: 18 amino acids. CDR3 amino acids: CASTQEHLGQGGLREQYF. CDR3 DNA sequence: TGTGCCAGCACCCAGGAACACCTAGGACAGGGGGGACTGCGCGAGCAATACTTC.

Note on this clonotype: One end of the junction does not line up with germline, which may come from a read error. J is TRBJ1-3 and V is TRBV10-3, with no clear D. The CDR3 runs 14 residues. CDR1 is ENHRY, CDR2 SYGVKD, per germline. CDR3 coding DNA: TGTGCCATCAGTGAGTCACTTCCTGGAAACACCTTATATTTT. Its translation: CAISESLPGNTLYF.

V and J are TRBV29-1 and TRBJ2-7; D is unresolved. CDR3 size: 14 residues. CDR1 is SQVTM and CDR2 is ANQGSEA in the germline V gene. The germline V and J ends were trimmed by 7 bases and 6 bases, with 22 bases remaining between them. DNA of the CDR3: TGCAGCGCAACGGCCTCCACCACAGCTGGCGAGCAGTACTTC. Residues: CSATASTTAGEQYF.

Turning to this clonotype: The junction departs from the called germline gene at one end, perhaps through a read error. The V and J genes are TRBV4-3 and TRBJ2-1; 7 nucleotides match TRBD2. CDR1 is LGHNA, CDR2 YSLEER, per germline. There are 16 residues in the CDR3. This CDR3 reads CAGGQDWDYAYSEQFF. The CDR3 nucleotides are TGCGCCGGCGGCCAAGATTGGGACTACGCCTACAGTGAGCAGTTCTTC.

V gene TRBV7-9 combines with J gene TRBJ2-3; D might be TRBD2 (5 bases). The germline V gene encodes CDR1 SEHNR and CDR2 FQNEAQ (reference sequence). Trimming removed 2 bases from V and 2 bases from J, with 14 bases in between. CDR3 length: 16 residues. CDR3 protein: CASSLLLVGATDTQYF. The CDR3 bases are TGTGCCAGCAGCTTATTGCTAGTGGGAGCCACAGATACGCAGTATTTT. Full variable domain (remainder filled in from reference TRBV7-9 and TRBJ2-3): DTGVSQNPRHKITKRGQNVTFRCDPISEHNRLYWYRQTLGQGPEFLTYFQNEAQLEKSRLLSDRFSAERPKGSFSTLEIQRTEQGDSAMYLCASSLLLVGATDTQYFGPGTRLTVL.

This clonotype was detected ten times or more. One junction end does not reproduce the germline sequence, and a read error may be involved. The chain joins TRBV24-1 to TRBJ2-1; TRBD1 might be the D (6 bases). Germline V gene data show CDR1 as KGHDR and CDR2 as SFDVKD. The CDR3 sequence is 15 residues long. The CDR3: CATRGKDSTYNGQFF. The CDR3 DNA is TGTGCCACCAGGGGAAAGGACAGCACCTACAATGGGCAGTTCTTC.

In regard to this clonotype: The limits of the CDR3 on the DNA are not certain, so only TCRdb's listed CDR3 is given. The genes are TRBV5-6 and TRBJ1-6. In germline, CDR1 is SGHDT, CDR2 YYEEEE. The length of the CDR3 is 14 amino acids, counting both ends. The CDR3 protein is CASSLVALGSPFHF.

Concerning this clonotype itself: The junction does not match germline at one end; this may be a read error. J is TRBJ2-1 and V is TRBV11-3, with 8 bases lining up with TRBD2. CDR3 length: 15 amino acids. Germline loops: CDR1 SGHNT, CDR2 YENEEA. This chain's CDR3 is CASSRLARWGYERFF. The CDR3 coding sequence is TGTGCCAGCAGCCGACTAGCGAGGTGGGGGTATGAGCGGTTCTTC.

This clonotype came up once. Its ends do not fully match the called genes, so a read error is possible. The chain uses TRBV12-3 or TRBV12-4 and TRBJ2-5; D unresolved. The CDR3 has 15 amino acids. The CDR3 region is CASSIHPESEETQCF. Here the CDR3 DNA reads TGTGCCAGCAGCATCCACCCCGAGAGCGAAGAGACCCAGTGCTTC.

A note on this clonotype: The CDR3 does not close with the conserved phenylalanine or tryptophan, likely indicating a read error. This rearrangement joins TRBV6-2 or TRBV6-3 to TRBJ2-1, with D maybe TRBD1 (6 bases). In germline, CDR1 is MNHEY, CDR2 SVGEGT. This CDR3 comprises 11 residues. V dropped 10 bases and J dropped 6 bases, with 10 bases sitting between them. The DNA of the CDR3 is TGTGCCAAGGGCAGGGGCAATGAGCAGTTCCTC. Its protein product is CAKGRGNEQFL.

Points on this clonotype: Its ends do not fully match the called genes, so a read error is possible. The J gene is TRBJ2-7, the V gene TRBV4-2; tentatively, D is TRBD1 (6 bases). The CDR3 loop spans 18 amino acids. Germline CDR1 and CDR2: LGHNA and YNFKEQ. The CDR3 sequence is CAGSHEHLGQRGPREQYF. CDR3 sequence (DNA): TGTGCCGGCAGCCATGAACACCTAGGACAGAGGGGACCGCGCGAGCAGTACTTC.

Turning to this clonotype: Compared with germline, one end of the junction differs, possibly owing to a read error. The chain couples TRBV11-2 to TRBJ1-4; perhaps TRBD1 as D (5 bases). The CDR3 length is 12 residues. Germline CDR1 SGHAT, CDR2 FQNNGV. The CDR3 is CASSSWGRKPFF. The CDR3 DNA sequence: TGTGCCAGCAGCTCCTGGGGGAGGAAACCGTTTTTT. Variable domain in full (rest from reference TRBV11-2 and TRBJ1-4): EAGVAQSPRYKIIEKRQSVAFWCNPISGHATLYWYQQILGQGPKLLIQFQNNGVVDDSQLPKDRFSAERLKGVDSTLKIQPAKLEDSAVYLCASSSWGRKPFFGSGTQLSVL.

J is TRBJ2-1 and V is TRBV11-3; 7 bases map to TRBD2. The J call may not be correct, given that the DNA end is closer to TRBJ2-7. The CDR3 length is 13 residues. Germline CDR1 and CDR2: SGHNT and YENEEA. The CDR3 DNA reads TGTGCCGGCACTAGCGAGAGCGGGAATGAGCAGTACTTC. Translating it yields CAGTSESGNEQYF.

Turning to this clonotype: The final CDR3 position lacks the conserved phenylalanine or tryptophan, pointing to a likely read error. The chain recombines TRBV12-3 or TRBV12-4 with TRBJ2-3; D is unclear. The CDR3 spans 15 residues. The CDR3: CASSFPPPSTDTQYS. DNA for the CDR3: TGTGCCAGTAGTTTTCCCCCTCCTAGTACAGATACGCAGTATTCC.